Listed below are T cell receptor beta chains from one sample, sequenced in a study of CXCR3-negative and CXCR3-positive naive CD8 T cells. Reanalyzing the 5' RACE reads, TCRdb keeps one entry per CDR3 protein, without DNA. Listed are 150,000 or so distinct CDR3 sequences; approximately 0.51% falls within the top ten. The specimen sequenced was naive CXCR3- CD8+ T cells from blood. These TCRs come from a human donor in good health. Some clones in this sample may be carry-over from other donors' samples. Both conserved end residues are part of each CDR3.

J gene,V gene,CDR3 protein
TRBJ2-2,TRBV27,CASSLYHGELFF
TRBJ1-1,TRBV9,CASSVGGGRGEAFF
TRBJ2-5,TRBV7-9,CASRGAGSYQETQYF
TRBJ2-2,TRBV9,CASSSLRDTGELFF
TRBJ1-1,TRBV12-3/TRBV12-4,CASSSPQGGTEAFF
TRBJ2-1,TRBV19,CASSIQGGSSYNEQFF
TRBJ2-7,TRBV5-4,CASSLLAGFEQYF
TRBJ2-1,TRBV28,CASSLSSSFGYNEQLF
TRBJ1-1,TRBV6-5,CASSPAGWNTEAFF
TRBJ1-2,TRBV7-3,CASSLEGGYGYTF
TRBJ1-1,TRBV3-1,CASSQEGGNTEAFF
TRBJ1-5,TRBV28,CASRPQGNQPQHF
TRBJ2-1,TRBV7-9,CASEGLAGNNEQFF
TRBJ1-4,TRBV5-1,CASSLGDRVPNEKLFF